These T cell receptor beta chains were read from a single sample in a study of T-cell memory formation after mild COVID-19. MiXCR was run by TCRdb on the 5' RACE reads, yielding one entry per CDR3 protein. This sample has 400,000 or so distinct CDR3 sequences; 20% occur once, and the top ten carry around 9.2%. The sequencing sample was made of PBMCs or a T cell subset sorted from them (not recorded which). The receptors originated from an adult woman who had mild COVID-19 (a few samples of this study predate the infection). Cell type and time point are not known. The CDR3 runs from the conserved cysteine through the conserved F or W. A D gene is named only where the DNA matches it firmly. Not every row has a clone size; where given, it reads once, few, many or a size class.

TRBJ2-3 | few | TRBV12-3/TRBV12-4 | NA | TGTGCCAGCAGTTTCGGGTCCCAATTGTACACAGATACGCAGTATTTT | CASSFGSQLYTDTQYF
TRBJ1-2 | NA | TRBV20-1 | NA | TGCAGTGCTGAGATCGGAAATACTAACTATGGCTACACCTTC | CSAEIGNTNYGYTF
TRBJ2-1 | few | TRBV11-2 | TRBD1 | TGTGCCAGCAGCTTACATGGGACAGGGGTTTACAATGAGCAGTTCTTC | CASSLHGTGVYNEQFF
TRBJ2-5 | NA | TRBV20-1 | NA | TGCAGTGCTAGGCGGGTGCTCCAAGAGACCCAGTACTTC | CSARRVLQETQYF
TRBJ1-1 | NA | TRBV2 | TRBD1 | TGTGCCAGCAGTCTTAAAGAGGGGGCGACTGAAGCTTTCTTT | CASSLKEGATEAFF
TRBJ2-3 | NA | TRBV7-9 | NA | TGTGCCAGCAGCCGGGACTTACCGACGCAGTATTTT | CASSRDLPTQYF
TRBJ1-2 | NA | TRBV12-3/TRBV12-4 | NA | TGTGCCAGCAGAAGCTCTGGGACCCGTCTTGGCTACACCTTC | CASRSSGTRLGYTF
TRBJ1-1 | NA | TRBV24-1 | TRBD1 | TGTGCCACGAAGGGACAGGGGAACACTGAAGCTTTCTTT | CATKGQGNTEAFF
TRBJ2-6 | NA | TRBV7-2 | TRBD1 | TGTGCCAGCAGCCCGCGACAGGGGAGCTCTGGGGCCAACGTCCTGACTTTC | CASSPRQGSSGANVLTF
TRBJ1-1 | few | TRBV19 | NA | TGTGCCAGTAGTCCCATAATGGCGGGCCGGGACACTGAAGCTTTCTTT | CASSPIMAGRDTEAFF
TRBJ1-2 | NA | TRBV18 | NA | TGTGCCAGCTCACCAGAGGTCAAGGGGTATGGCTACACCTTC | CASSPEVKGYGYTF
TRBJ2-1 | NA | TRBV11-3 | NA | TGTGCCAGCAGCCCGGGGACTGCCATCTCCTACAATGAGCAGTTCTTC | CASSPGTAISYNEQFF
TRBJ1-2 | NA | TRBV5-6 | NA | TGTGCCAGCAGCTTGTCGGGGGGTGAATTTGGCTACACCTTC | CASSLSGGEFGYTF
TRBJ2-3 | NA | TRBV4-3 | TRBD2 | TGCGCCAGCAGCCAAGGGACTAGCGGGAGTCCCTGGCTTGTAAGAGATACGCAGTATTTT | CASSQGTSGSPWLVRDTQYF
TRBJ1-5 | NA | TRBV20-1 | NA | TGCAGTGCTAGAGATAGTACCGTCAGCAATCAGCCCCAGCATTTT | CSARDSTVSNQPQHF
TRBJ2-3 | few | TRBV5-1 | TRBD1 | TGCGCCAGCAGCACAGGTACAGGGGTCGCACCAGATACGCAGTATTTT | CASSTGTGVAPDTQYF
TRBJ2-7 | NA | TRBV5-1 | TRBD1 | TGCGCCAGCAGCCGGCAACAGGGGTACGAGCAGTACTTC | CASSRQQGYEQYF
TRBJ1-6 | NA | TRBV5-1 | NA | TGCGCCAGCTGCCGGGACGATTCACCCCTCCACTTT | CASCRDDSPLHF
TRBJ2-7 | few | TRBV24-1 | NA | TGTGCCACCAGTGATCCCTATACGGACAGCCCTTACGAGCAGTACTTC | CATSDPYTDSPYEQYF
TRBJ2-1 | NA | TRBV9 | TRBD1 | TGTGCCAGCAGCCGGACGGGACAGGCATACAATGAGCAGTTCTTC | CASSRTGQAYNEQFF
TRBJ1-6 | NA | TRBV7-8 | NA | TGTGCCAGCAGTTGGGGCGAAAGGCATTCACCCCTCCACTTT | CASSWGERHSPLHF
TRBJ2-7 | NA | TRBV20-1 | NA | TGCAGTGCTACGCCGACAGGTATCTACGAGCAGTACTTC | CSATPTGIYEQYF
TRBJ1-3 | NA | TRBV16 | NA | TGTGCCAGCAGCCAATTCTTCCCTATACTACCTGAATACTCTGGAAACACCATATATTTT | CASSQFFPILPEYSGNTIYF
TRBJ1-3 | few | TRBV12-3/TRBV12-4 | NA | TGTGCCAGTGACAGCTCTGGAAACACCATATATTTT | CASDSSGNTIYF
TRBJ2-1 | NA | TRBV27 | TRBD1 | TGTGCCAGCAAGTACGGGACAGGGTACAATGAGCAGTTCTTC | CASKYGTGYNEQFF
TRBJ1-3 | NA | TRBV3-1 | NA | TGTGCCAGCAGCCAATATCAGCTTTCTGGAAACACCATATATTTT | CASSQYQLSGNTIYF
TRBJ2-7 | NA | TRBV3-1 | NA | TGTGCCAGCAGCCAACGGCAGGGCCGTACCTACGAGCAGTACTTC | CASSQRQGRTYEQYF
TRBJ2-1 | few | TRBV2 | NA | TGTGCCAGCAGTGATTTGGGTTACTCCTACAATGAGCAGTTCTTC | CASSDLGYSYNEQFF
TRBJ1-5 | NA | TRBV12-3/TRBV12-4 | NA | TGTGCCAGCAATGTCCACGGTCCTCAGCCCCAGCATTTT | CASNVHGPQPQHF
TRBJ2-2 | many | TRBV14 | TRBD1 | TGTGCCAGCAGCCAAGAAGTGGGCCCCACAGGGGCCGGGGAGCTGTTTTTT | CASSQEVGPTGAGELFF
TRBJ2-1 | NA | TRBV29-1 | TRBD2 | TGCAGCGTTTTAGAACTAGCGGGGGGGGACTCCTACAATGAGCAGTTCTTC | CSVLELAGGDSYNEQFF
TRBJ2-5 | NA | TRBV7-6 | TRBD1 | TGTGCCAGCAGACGGACAGGGGGAGAGACCCAGTACTTC | CASRRTGGETQYF
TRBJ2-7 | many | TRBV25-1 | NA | TGTGCCAGCAGTGGAGAGCAGTACTTC | CASSGEQYF
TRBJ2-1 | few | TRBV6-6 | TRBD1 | TGTGCCAGCAGTTCCCGGGACAGGGGAGGAAATGAGCAGTTCTTC | CASSSRDRGGNEQFF
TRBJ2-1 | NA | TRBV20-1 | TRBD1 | TGCAGTGCAATTCCCGGGACAGGGTGGAATGAGCAGTTCTTC | CSAIPGTGWNEQFF
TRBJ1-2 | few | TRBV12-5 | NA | TGTGCTAGTGGTTTGACAGGGCTGGGCTATGGCTACACCTTC | CASGLTGLGYGYTF
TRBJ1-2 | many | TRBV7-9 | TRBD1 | TGTGCCAGCAGCTTATCTGGGGGACAGGGATATGGCTACACCTTC | CASSLSGGQGYGYTF
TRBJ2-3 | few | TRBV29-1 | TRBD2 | TGCAGCGTTGGAGGAGTCTGGGCGGGGGGGGCAGATACGCAGTATTTT | CSVGGVWAGGADTQYF
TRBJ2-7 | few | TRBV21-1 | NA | TGTGCCAGGAGTAGCAGACACTACGAGCAGTACTTC | CARSSRHYEQYF
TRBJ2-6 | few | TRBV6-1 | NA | TGTGCCAGCGCACCAGAGATTTGGGCCTCTGGGGCCAACGTCCTGACTTTC | CASAPEIWASGANVLTF
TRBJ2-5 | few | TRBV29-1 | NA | TGCAGCGTTCGGGGTGGCCAAGAGACCCAGTACTTC | CSVRGGQETQYF
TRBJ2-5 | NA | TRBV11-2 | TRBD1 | TGTGCCAGCCGTGAGACAGGGTGGACGGAGACCCAGTACTTC | CASRETGWTETQYF
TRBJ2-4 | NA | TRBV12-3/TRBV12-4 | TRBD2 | TGTGCCAGCAGTTCGGGCGGGGGAGGCATTCAGTACTTC | CASSSGGGGIQYF